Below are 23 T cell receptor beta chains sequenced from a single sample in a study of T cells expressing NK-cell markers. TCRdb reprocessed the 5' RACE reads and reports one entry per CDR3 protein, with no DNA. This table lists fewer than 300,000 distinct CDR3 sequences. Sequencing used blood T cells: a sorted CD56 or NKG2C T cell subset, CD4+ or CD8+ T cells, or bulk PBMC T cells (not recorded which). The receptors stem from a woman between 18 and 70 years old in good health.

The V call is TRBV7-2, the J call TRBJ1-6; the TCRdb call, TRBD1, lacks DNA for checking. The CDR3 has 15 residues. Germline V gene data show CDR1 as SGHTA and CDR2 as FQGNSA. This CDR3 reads CASSPGQIKHSPLHF.

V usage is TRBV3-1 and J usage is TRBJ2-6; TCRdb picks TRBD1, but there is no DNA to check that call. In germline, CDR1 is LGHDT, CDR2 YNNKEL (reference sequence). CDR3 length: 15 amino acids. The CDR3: CASSRTTGGANVLTF.

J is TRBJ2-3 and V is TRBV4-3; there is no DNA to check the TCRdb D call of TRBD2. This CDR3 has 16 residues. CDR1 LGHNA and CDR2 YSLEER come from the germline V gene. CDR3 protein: CASSQDVAGGTDTQYF.

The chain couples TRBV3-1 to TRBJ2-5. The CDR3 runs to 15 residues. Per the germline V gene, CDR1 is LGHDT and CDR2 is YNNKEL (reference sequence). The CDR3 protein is CASSQGALSQETQYF.

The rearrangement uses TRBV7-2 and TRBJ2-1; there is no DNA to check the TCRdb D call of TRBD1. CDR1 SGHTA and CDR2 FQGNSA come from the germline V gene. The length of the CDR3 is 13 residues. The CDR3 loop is CASSLIREGEQFF.

The CDR3: CASSPVGGTEAFF. The V and J genes are TRBV12-3 or TRBV12-4 and TRBJ1-1. The CDR3 consists of 13 residues.

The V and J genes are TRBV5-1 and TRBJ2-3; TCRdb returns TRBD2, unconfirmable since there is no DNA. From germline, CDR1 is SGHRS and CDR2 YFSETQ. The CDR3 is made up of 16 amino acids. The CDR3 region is CASSPGVAGPTDTQYF.

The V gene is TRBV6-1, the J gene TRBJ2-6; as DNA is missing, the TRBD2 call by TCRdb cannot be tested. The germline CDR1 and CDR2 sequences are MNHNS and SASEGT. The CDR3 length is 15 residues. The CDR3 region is CAGGLRSSGANVLTF.

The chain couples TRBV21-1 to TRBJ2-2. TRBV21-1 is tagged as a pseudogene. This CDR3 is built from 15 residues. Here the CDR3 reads CASIRGLSFTGELFF.

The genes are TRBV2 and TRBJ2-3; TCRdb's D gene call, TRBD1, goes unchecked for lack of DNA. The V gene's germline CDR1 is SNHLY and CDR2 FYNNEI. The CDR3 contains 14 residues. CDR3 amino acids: CASRPNPGIYTQYF.

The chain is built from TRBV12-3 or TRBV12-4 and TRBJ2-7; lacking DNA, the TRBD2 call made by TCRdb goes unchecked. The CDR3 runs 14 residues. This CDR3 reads CASSSAGGPHEQYF.

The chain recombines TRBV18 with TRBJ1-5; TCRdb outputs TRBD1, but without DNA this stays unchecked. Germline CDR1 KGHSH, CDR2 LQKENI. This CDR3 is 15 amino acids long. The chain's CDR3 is CASSPGQSTYQPQHF.

The CDR3 protein is CASSQLAHGAGELFF. This chain connects TRBV7-2 to TRBJ2-2; TCRdb calls TRBD2, which cannot be checked without DNA. The CDR3 has 15 residues. Germline CDR1 reads SGHTA; CDR2 reads FQGNSA. Supplemented by reference TRBV7-2 and TRBJ2-2, the full variable domain reads GAGVSQSPSNKVTEKGKDVELRCDPISGHTALYWYRQSLGQGLEFLIYFQGNSAPDKSGLPSDRFSAERTGGSVSTLTIQRTQQEDSAVYLCASSQLAHGAGELFFGEGSRLTVL.

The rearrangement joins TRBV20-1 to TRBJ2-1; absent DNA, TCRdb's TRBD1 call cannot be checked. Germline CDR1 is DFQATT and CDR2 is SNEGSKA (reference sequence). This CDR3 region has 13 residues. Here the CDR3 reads CSASGGYNNEQFF.

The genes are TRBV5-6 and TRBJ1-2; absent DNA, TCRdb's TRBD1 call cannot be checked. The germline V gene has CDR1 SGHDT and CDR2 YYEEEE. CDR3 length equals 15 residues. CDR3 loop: CASSSPGQSNYGYTF.

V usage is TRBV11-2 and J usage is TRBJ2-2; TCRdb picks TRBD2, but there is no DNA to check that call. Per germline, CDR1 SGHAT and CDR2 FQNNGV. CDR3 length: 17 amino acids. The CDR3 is CASSSGGSSIRTGELFF.

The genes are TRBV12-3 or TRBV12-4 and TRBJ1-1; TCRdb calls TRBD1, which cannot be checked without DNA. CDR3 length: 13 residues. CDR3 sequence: CASSLTWTGEAFF.

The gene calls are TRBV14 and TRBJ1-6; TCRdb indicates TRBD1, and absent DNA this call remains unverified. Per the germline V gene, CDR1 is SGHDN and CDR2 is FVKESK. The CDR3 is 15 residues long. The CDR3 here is CASSHGTGGGSPLHF.

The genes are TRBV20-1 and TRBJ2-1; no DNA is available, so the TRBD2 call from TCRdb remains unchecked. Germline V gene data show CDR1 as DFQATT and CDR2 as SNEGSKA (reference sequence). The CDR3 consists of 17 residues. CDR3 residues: CSAREKLASVSYNEQFF.

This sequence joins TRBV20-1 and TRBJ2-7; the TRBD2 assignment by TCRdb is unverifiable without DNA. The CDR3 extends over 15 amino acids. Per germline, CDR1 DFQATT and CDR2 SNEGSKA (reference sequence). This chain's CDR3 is CSARGPFGRGGEQYF.

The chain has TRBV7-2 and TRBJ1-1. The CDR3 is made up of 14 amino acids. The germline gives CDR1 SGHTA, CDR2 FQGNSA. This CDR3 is CASSVRLGNTEAFF.

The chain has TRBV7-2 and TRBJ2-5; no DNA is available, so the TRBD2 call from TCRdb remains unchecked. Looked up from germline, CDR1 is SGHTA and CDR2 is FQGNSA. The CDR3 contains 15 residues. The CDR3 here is CASSYSGRGGETQYF.

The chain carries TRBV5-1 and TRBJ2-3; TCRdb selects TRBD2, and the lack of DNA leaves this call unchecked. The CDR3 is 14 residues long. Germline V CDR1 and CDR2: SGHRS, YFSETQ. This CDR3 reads CASNEGSSTDTQYF.